This TCR beta chain appears in the sequencing data of a study of control samples from healthy donors and cancer patients. Clones were sequenced by immunoSEQ multiplex PCR, and TCRdb holds only the in-frame ones, with some missing. The sample shows fewer than 200,000 clones, less than 95% of them seen only once. This receptor was taken from a man aged 55 to 70 with colorectal cancer. What was sequenced was PBMCs.

Written as DNA, the CDR3 is TGTGCCATCAGGGGGGACAGGGGTCCCTACGAGCAGTACTTC. It yields the protein CAIRGDRGPYEQYF. The gene calls are TRBV10-3 and TRBJ2-7; 10 nucleotides match TRBD1. CDR1 ENHRY and CDR2 SYGVKD come from the germline V gene. V gave up 6 bases and J gave up 2 bases; unmatched junction bases: 4. CDR3 length equals 14 residues.